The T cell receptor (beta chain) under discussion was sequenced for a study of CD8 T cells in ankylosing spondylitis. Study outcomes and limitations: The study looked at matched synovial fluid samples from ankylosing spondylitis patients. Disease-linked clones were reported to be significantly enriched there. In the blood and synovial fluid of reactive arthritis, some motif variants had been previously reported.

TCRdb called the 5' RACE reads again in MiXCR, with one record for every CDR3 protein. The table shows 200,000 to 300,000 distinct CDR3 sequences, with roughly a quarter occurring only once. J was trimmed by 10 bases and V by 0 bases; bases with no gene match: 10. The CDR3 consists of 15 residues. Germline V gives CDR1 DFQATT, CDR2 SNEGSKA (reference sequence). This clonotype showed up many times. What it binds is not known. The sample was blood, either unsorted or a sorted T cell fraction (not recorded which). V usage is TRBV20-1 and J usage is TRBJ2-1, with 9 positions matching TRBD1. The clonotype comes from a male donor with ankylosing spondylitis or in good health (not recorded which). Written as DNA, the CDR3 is TGCAGTGCTAGAGATCTCCAGGGACAGGGAAAAGAGCAGTTCTTC. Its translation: CSARDLQGQGKEQFF.